One T cell receptor (beta chain) is described in this entry. Its antigen is not identified. CDR3 length: 13 amino acids. The germline V gene encodes CDR1 MDHEN and CDR2 SYDVKM. Trimming cost V 8 bases and J 3 bases, with 13 bases left between them. This entry is derived from a study of T cell responses to AZD1222 COVID-19 vaccine. General study points: Females made up more of the donors, who were largely white British, and clonal diversity may have come out too low. Baseline testing showed seropositivity in only six AZD1222 recipients.

Libraries were prepared by immunoSEQ multiplex PCR; TCRdb keeps only in-frame clonotypes and omits some of them. The sample has some 120,000 clones; 87% are singletons. The V gene is TRBV28, the J gene TRBJ1-2; no firm D call. The clonotype originates from an adult in good health. Sequenced material: peripheral blood, taken on day 0 of AZD1222 vaccination. The CDR3 sequence: CASLSGIDYGYTF. In DNA, the CDR3 is TGTGCCAGCCTATCCGGGATAGACTATGGCTACACCTTC.